Listed below are T cell receptor beta chains from one sample, sequenced in a study of blood T cell repertoires in COVID-19. Assay used: immunoSEQ multiplex PCR; TCRdb lists only in-frame clones, some missing. The sample lists approximately 100,000 clones, roughly 91% occurring once. What was sequenced was peripheral blood. These receptors were taken from a human donor with acute or convalescent COVID-19. The donor label of this sample is uncertain. The CDR3 runs from the conserved cysteine through the conserved F or W. The order of the fields is D gene, V gene, CDR3 protein. D genes are given only for firm matches.

d_call: TRBD1
v_call: TRBV4-3
cdr3_aa: CASSPGQVNTEAFF

d_call: TRBD2
v_call: TRBV5-1
cdr3_aa: CASHTSVADTQYF

d_call: NA
v_call: TRBV13
cdr3_aa: CASSLVSFTDTQYF

d_call: TRBD1
v_call: TRBV6-5
cdr3_aa: CASRVGQGATDTQYF

d_call: NA
v_call: TRBV19
cdr3_aa: CASSTGGLPWAGYTF

d_call: NA
v_call: TRBV7-2
cdr3_aa: CASSFGENTEAFF

d_call: TRBD1
v_call: TRBV6-5
cdr3_aa: CASSYSGQAGKTQYF

d_call: NA
v_call: TRBV10-3
cdr3_aa: CAISESGRGESDSGSPLHF

d_call: NA
v_call: TRBV28
cdr3_aa: CASRPPGRGSSGNTIYF

d_call: NA
v_call: TRBV3-1/TRBV3-2
cdr3_aa: CASSQRGATEAFF

d_call: NA
v_call: TRBV5-8
cdr3_aa: CASRFLASRDTQYF

d_call: TRBD1
v_call: TRBV3-1/TRBV3-2
cdr3_aa: CARGQGRTNYGYTF

d_call: TRBD1
v_call: TRBV27
cdr3_aa: CASSISGTGEAFF

d_call: NA
v_call: TRBV9
cdr3_aa: CASSVELAREAEAFF

d_call: TRBD1
v_call: TRBV19
cdr3_aa: CASSLSSWGQGAPSYGYTF

d_call: NA
v_call: TRBV11-3
cdr3_aa: CASSLSGALNTGELFF